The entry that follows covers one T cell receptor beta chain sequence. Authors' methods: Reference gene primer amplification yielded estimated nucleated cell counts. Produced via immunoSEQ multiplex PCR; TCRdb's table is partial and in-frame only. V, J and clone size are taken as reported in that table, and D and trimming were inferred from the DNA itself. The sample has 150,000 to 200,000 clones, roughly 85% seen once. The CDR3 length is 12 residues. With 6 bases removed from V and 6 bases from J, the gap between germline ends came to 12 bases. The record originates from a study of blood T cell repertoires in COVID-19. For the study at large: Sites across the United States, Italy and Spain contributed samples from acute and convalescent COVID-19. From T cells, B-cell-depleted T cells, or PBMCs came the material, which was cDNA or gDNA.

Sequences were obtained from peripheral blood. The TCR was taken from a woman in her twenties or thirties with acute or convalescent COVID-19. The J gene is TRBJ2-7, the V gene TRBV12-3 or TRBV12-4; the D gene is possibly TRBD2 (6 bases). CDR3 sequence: CASSRMGGEQYF. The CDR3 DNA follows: TGTGCCAGCAGCCGGATGGGGGGCGAGCAGTACTTC.